What follows are 5 T cell receptor beta chains derived from one specimen sequenced in a study of blood T cell repertoires in COVID-19. TCRdb's copy holds only in-frame clones and misses some; the assay was immunoSEQ multiplex PCR. The table records about 140,000 clones, 84% of them present only once. The specimen sequenced was PBMCs or T cells enriched from blood (not recorded which). The receptor set was obtained from a woman between 18 and 29 years old who had been exposed to COVID-19.

This clone was observed once. The V call is TRBV30, the J call TRBJ2-7, with TRBD2 matching over 10 bases. In germline, CDR1 is GTSNPN, CDR2 SVGIG (reference sequence). Trimming removed 0 bases from V and 4 bases from J; junction bases left unmatched: 6. The CDR3 covers 15 residues. The CDR3 protein is CAWSVIGLAVYEQYF. The CDR3 nucleotides read TGTGCCTGGAGTGTAATAGGACTAGCGGTTTACGAGCAGTACTTC.

DNA of the CDR3: TGCGCCAGCAGCTTGAGTGCCCTAGGGAGAGAGACCCAGTACTTC. Protein sequence: CASSLSALGRETQYF. This chain links TRBV5-1 with TRBJ2-5; possibly TRBD2 for D (5 bases). Germline V gene data show CDR1 as SGHRS and CDR2 as YFSETQ. V was trimmed by 1 base and J by 4 bases, leaving 14 bases between them. The CDR3 spans 15 residues.

V gene TRBV6-2 or TRBV6-3 combines with J gene TRBJ2-7; TRBD2 agrees at 13 bases. CDR3 length: 15 residues. CDR1 MNHEY and CDR2 SVGEGT come from the germline V gene. The ends lost 5 bases at V and 12 bases at J; junction bases unmatched: 13. The CDR3 loop reads CASSHGTSGIIGPYF. CDR3 sequence (DNA): TGTGCCAGCAGTCACGGGACTAGCGGGATAATTGGGCCGTACTTC.

The V and J genes are TRBV7-6 and TRBJ1-3; perhaps TRBD1 as D (5 bases). This CDR3 region has 15 residues. Trimming took off 1 base at V and 2 bases at J, with 9 bases between the two ends. The germline V gene encodes CDR1 SGHVS and CDR2 FNYEAQ. CDR3: CASSLGGATGNTIYF. The CDR3 DNA reads as TGTGCCAGCAGCTTAGGGGGCGCAACTGGAAACACCATATATTTT.

This chain connects TRBV28 to TRBJ2-3; 11 bases are a match to TRBD2. The CDR3 sequence is 14 residues long. Trimming at V came to 7 bases and at J to 5 bases, leaving 5 bases not matched to a gene. Germline values: CDR1 MDHEN, CDR2 SYDVKM. The CDR3 sequence is CASTRLAGLDTQYF. The CDR3, as DNA: TGTGCCAGCACCCGACTAGCGGGGTTAGATACGCAGTATTTT.